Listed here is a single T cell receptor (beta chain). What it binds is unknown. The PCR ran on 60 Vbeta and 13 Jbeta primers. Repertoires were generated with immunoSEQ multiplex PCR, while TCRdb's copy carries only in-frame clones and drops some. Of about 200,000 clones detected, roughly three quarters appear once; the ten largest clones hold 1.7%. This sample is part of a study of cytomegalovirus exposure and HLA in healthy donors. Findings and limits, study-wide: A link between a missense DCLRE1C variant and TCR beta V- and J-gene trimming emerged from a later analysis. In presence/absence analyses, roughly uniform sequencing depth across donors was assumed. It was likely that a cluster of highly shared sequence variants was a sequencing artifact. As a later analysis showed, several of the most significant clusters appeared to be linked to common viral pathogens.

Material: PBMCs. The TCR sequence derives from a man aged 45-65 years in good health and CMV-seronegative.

CDR3 protein: CASSSGYNSPLHF. CDR3 nucleotide sequence: TGTGCCAGCAGTTCAGGTTATAATTCACCCCTCCACTTT. The chain has TRBV2 and TRBJ1-6, with no clear D. This CDR3 is 13 amino acids long. The V and J ends lost 5 bases and 4 bases respectively, with 6 bases between them. CDR1 is SNHLY, CDR2 FYNNEI, per germline.